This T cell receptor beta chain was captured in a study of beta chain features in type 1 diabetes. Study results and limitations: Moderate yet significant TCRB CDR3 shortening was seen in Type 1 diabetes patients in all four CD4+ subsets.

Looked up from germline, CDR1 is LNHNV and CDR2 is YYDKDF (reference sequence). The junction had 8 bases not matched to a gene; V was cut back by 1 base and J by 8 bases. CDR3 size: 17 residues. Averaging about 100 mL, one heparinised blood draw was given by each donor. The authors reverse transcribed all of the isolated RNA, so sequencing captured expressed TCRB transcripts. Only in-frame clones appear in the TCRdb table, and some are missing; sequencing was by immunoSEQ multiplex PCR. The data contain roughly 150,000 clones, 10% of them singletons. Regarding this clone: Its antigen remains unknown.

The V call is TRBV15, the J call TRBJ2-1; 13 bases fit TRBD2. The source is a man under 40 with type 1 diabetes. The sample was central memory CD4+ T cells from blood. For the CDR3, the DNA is TGTGCCACCAGCAGAGCCCCACTAGCGGGAGGGCCCCATGAGCAGTTCTTC. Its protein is CATSRAPLAGGPHEQFF.